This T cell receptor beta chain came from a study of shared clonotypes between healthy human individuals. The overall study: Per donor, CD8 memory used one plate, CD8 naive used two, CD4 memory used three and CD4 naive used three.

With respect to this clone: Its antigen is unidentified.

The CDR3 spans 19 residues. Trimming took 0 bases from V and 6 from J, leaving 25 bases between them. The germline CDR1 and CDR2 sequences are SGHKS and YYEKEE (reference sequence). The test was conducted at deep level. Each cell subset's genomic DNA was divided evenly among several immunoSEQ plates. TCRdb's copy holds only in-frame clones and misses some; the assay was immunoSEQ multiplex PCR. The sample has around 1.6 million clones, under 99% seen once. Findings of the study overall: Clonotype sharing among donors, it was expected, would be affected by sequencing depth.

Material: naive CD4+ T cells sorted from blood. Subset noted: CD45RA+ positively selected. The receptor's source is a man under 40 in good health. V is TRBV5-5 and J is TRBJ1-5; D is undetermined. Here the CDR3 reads CASSLEWFVEGSSGQPQHF. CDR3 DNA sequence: TGTGCCAGCAGCTTGGAATGGTTCGTTGAGGGTTCGTCAGGTCAGCCCCAGCATTTT.